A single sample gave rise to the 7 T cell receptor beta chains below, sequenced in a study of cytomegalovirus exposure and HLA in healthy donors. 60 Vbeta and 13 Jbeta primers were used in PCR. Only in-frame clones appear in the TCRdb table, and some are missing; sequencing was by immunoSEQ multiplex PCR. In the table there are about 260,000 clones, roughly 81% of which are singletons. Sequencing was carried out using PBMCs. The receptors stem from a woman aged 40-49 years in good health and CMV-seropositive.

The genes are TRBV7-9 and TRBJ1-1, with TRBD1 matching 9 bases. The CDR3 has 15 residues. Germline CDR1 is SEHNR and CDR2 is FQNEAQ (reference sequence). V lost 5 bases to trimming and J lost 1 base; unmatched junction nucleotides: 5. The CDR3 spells CASSPPGQGNTEAFF. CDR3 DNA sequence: TGTGCCAGCAGCCCACCGGGACAGGGGAACACTGAAGCTTTCTTT.

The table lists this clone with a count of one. CDR3: CSARDGSEAFF. The CDR3 coding sequence is TGCAGTGCTAGAGATGGCTCTGAAGCTTTCTTT. This chain links TRBV20-1 with TRBJ1-1; D remains ambiguous. The length of the CDR3 is 11 residues. Germline loops: CDR1 DFQATT, CDR2 SNEGSKA (reference sequence). Deletions cut 0 bases from V and 6 bases from J, with 5 bases between.

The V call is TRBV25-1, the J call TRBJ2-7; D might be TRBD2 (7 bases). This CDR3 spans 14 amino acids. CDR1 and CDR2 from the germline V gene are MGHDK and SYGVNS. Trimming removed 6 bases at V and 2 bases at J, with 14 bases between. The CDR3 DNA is TGTGCCAGCAGGAGGGGGGGGCCAGCCTACGAGCAGTACTTC. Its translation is CASRRGGPAYEQYF.

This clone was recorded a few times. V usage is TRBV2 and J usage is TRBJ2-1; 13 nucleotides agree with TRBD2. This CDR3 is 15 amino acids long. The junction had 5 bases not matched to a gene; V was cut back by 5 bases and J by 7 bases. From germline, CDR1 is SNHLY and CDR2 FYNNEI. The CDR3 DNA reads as TGTGCCAGCAGTACTAGCGGGAGGGCGGGGAATGAGCAGTTCTTC. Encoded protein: CASSTSGRAGNEQFF. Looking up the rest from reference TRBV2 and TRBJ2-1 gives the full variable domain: EPEVTQTPSHQVTQMGQEVILRCVPISNHLYFYWYRQILGQKVEFLVSFYNNEISEKSEIFDDQFSVERPDGSNFTLKIRSTKLEDSAMYFCASSTSGRAGNEQFFGPGTRLTVL.

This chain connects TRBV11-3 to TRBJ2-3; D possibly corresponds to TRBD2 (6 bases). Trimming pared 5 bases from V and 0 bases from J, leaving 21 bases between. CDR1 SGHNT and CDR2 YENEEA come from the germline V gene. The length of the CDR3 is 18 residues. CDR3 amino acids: CASSPSVGLPGSTDTQYF. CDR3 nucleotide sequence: TGTGCCAGCAGCCCTAGCGTTGGACTGCCGGGGAGCACAGATACGCAGTATTTT.

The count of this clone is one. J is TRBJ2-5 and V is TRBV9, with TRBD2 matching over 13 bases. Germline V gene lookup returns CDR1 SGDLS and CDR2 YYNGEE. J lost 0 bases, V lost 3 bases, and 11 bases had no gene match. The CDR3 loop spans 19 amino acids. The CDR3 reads CASSEGLGLAGPYQETQYF. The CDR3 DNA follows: TGTGCCAGCAGCGAGGGATTGGGACTAGCGGGACCGTACCAAGAGACCCAGTACTTC.

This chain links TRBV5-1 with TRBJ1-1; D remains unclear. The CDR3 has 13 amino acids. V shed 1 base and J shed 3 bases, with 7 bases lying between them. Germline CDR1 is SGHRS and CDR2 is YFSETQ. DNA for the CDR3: TGCGCCAGCAGCTTGAACATCCACACTGAAGCTTTCTTT. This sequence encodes CASSLNIHTEAFF.